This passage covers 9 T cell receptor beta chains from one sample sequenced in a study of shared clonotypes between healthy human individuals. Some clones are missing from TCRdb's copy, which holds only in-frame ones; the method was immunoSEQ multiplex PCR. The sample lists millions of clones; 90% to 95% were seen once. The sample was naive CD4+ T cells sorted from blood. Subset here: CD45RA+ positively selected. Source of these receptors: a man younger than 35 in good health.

CDR3 in amino acids: CAIGQAYEQYF. The DNA for the CDR3 is TGTGCCATCGGACAGGCCTACGAGCAGTACTTC. The chain links TRBV6-5 to TRBJ2-7; 7 bases fit TRBD1. The V gene's germline CDR1 is MNHEY and CDR2 SVGAGI. J lost 2 bases, V lost 10 bases, and 2 bases had no gene match. The CDR3 has 11 amino acids.

CDR3 sequence (DNA): TGTGCCAGTAGTGGGTGGGACAGTAAGAACACTGAAGCTTTCTTT. Translation gives CASSGWDSKNTEAFF. V is TRBV19 and J is TRBJ1-1; 7 bases align to TRBD1. CDR1 and CDR2 from the germline V gene are LNHDA and SQIVND (reference sequence). The CDR3 is made up of 15 amino acids. Germline trimming cut 5 bases from V and 1 base from J; bases unmatched to any gene: 7.

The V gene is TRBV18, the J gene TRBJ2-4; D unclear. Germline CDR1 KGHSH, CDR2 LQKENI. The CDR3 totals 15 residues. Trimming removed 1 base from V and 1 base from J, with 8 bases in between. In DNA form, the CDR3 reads TGTGCCAGCTCACCACTTGTAGGCGCCAAAAACATTCAGTACTTC. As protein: CASSPLVGAKNIQYF.

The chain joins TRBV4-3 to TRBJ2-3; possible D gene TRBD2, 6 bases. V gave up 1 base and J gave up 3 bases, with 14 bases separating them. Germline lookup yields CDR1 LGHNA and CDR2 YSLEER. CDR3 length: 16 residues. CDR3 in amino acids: CASSQVGSGWTDTQYF. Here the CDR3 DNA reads TGCGCCAGCAGCCAAGTGGGTAGCGGTTGGACAGATACGCAGTATTTT.

As DNA, the CDR3 is TGTGCCAGCAGCTTAGTCCCAGGCATGAATACGCAGTATTTT. This translates into CASSLVPGMNTQYF. This chain uses TRBV7-9 with TRBJ2-3; D not certain. Looked up from germline, CDR1 is SEHNR and CDR2 is FQNEAQ (reference sequence). This CDR3 spans 14 amino acids. Trimming stripped 1 base from V and 7 bases from J, with 12 bases between.

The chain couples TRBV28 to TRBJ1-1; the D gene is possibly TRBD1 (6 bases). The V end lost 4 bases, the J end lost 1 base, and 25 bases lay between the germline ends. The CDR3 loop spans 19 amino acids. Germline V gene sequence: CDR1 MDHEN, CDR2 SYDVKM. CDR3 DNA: TGTGCCAGCAGTTGGATTTGGGTGGGGGCGTTTGAAGGGAACACTGAAGCTTTCTTT. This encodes CASSWIWVGAFEGNTEAFF. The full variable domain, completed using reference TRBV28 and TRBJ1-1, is DVKVTQSSRYLVKRTGEKVFLECVQDMDHENMFWYRQDPGLGLRLIYFSYDVKMKEKGDIPEGYSVSREKKERFSLILESASTNQTSMYLCASSWIWVGAFEGNTEAFFGQGTRLTVV.

Here the CDR3 DNA reads TGTGCCAGCTGGGAGGGACAGGGGGCACAAAACATTCAGTACTTC. Translating it yields CASWEGQGAQNIQYF. V usage is TRBV6-5 and J usage is TRBJ2-4; TRBD1 matches at 12 bases. Germline-derived CDR1 and CDR2 are MNHEY and SVGAGI. Trimming at V came to 8 bases and at J to 5 bases, leaving 7 bases not matched to a gene. This CDR3 is 15 amino acids long.

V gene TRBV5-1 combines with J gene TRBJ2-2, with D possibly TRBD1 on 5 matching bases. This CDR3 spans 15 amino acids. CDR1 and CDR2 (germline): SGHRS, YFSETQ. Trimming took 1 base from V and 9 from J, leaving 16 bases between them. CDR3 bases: TGCGCCAGCAGCTTGTCAGGGTTTCCGGAAAGGGAGCTGTTTTTT. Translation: CASSLSGFPERELFF. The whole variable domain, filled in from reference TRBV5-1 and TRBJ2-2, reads KAGVTQTPRYLIKTRGQQVTLSCSPISGHRSVSWYQQTPGQGLQFLFEYFSETQRNKGNFPGRFSGRQFSNSRSEMNVSTLELGDSALYLCASSLSGFPERELFFGEGSRLTVL.

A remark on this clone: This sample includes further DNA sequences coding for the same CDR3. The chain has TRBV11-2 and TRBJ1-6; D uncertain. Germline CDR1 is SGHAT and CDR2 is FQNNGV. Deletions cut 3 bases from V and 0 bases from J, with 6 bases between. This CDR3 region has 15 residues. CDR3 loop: CASSLGSSYNSPLHF. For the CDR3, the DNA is TGTGCCAGCAGCTTGGGGAGCTCCTATAATTCACCCCTCCACTTT. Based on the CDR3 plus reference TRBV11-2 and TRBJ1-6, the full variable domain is EAGVAQSPRYKIIEKRQSVAFWCNPISGHATLYWYQQILGQGPKLLIQFQNNGVVDDSQLPKDRFSAERLKGVDSTLKIQPAKLEDSAVYLCASSLGSSYNSPLHFGNGTRLTVT.